These T cell receptor beta chains were read from a single sample in a study of cytomegalovirus exposure and HLA in healthy donors. Profiling relied on immunoSEQ multiplex PCR, and the TCRdb table lists in-frame clones only, not all of them. The data contain approximately 150,000 clones, around 90% of them singletons. Sequencing input: PBMCs. The receptor set was obtained from a man between 18 and 35 years old in good health and CMV-seropositive. Each CDR3 is given with its conserved first and last residue. A D gene is named only where the DNA matches it firmly. The size of a clone is reported for some rows only, either as once, few or many, or as a class for expanded clones.

>TRBJ2-2|TRBV5-6|-|-
CASSLSGVGRSNTGELFF
TGTGCCAGCAGCTTATCTGGGGTTGGGAGATCGAACACCGGGGAGCTGTTTTTT
>TRBJ2-1|TRBV25-1|-|TRBD2
CASRPPGTSGQQQFF
TGTGCCAGCAGGCCCCCCGGGACTAGCGGACAGCAGCAGTTCTTC
>TRBJ2-1|TRBV11-3|-|TRBD2
CASSLGRLAGGNEQFF
TGTGCCAGCAGCCTGGGCAGGCTAGCGGGAGGTAATGAGCAGTTCTTC
>TRBJ1-4|TRBV5-1|-|TRBD1
CASSRGQGGSNEKLFF
TGCGCCAGCAGCAGGGGACAGGGAGGATCTAATGAAAAACTGTTTTTT
>TRBJ2-1|TRBV28|-|TRBD1
CASSPGDLLVTGGGEQFF
TGTGCCAGCAGTCCCGGGGACCTCTTGGTAACAGGGGGAGGTGAGCAGTTCTTC
>TRBJ2-5|TRBV11-2|-|TRBD2
CASSPGTRGALGETQYF
TGTGCCAGCAGCCCCGGGACTAGGGGGGCGTTAGGGGAGACCCAGTACTTC
>TRBJ2-5|TRBV30|-|-
CAWSEGGAIETQYF
TGTGCCTGGAGTGAAGGGGGGGCAATAGAGACCCAGTACTTC
>TRBJ2-2|TRBV2|-|-
CASRDNRGRSGELFF
TGTGCCAGCAGGGATAATCGTGGGAGATCCGGGGAGCTGTTTTTT
>TRBJ1-1|TRBV5-1|-|-
CASSSPGHTTFSNTEAFF
TGCGCCAGCAGCTCTCCGGGACATACCACTTTTTCGAACACTGAAGCTTTCTTT
>TRBJ1-5|TRBV27|few|TRBD1
CASSVTGSNQPQHF
TGTGCCAGCAGTGTGACAGGGTCCAATCAGCCCCAGCATTTT
>TRBJ2-6|TRBV18|-|-
CASSPRVSGANVLTF
TGTGCCAGTTCACCAAGAGTTTCTGGGGCCAACGTCCTGACTTTC
>TRBJ1-2|TRBV30|-|-
CAWSVQGSYGYTF
TGTGCCTGGAGTGTACAAGGGAGCTATGGCTACACCTTC
>TRBJ2-7|TRBV28|-|-
CASWPGHAPYEQYF
TGTGCCAGCTGGCCAGGACACGCTCCCTACGAGCAGTACTTC
>TRBJ1-1|TRBV28|once|-
CASRTGEFTEAFF
TGTGCCAGCAGAACAGGAGAGTTCACTGAAGCTTTCTTT
>TRBJ1-2|TRBV6-1|few|-
CASRQATNYGYTF
TGTGCCAGCAGACAGGCTACTAACTATGGCTACACCTTC
>TRBJ2-7|TRBV7-9|-|-
CASSLGSWGLAYEQYF
TGTGCCAGCAGCTTAGGGTCGTGGGGGCTCGCCTACGAGCAGTACTTC
>TRBJ1-1|TRBV7-9|-|TRBD1
CASSPDRGRTEAFF
TGTGCCAGCAGTCCCGACAGGGGGCGAACTGAAGCTTTCTTT
>TRBJ2-7|TRBV7-9|-|TRBD2
CASSLGAGGYEQYF
TGTGCCAGCAGCTTAGGGGCGGGGGGCTACGAGCAGTACTTC
>TRBJ1-2|TRBV27|-|TRBD1
CASSADRGISNYGYTF
TGTGCCAGCAGTGCGGACAGGGGAATCTCTAACTATGGCTACACCTTC
>TRBJ2-1|TRBV6-5|-|TRBD1
CASSTGGTGGNEQFF
TGTGCCAGCAGCACAGGAGGGACAGGAGGGAATGAGCAGTTCTTC
>TRBJ2-7|TRBV18|-|TRBD2
CASSGGDTLSYEQYF
TGTGCCAGCTCCGGGGGGGACACACTCTCCTACGAGCAGTACTTC
>TRBJ1-6|TRBV7-9|-|-
CASGRRVGDNSPLHF
TGTGCCAGCGGCCGACGGGTGGGAGATAATTCACCCCTCCACTTT
>TRBJ1-4|TRBV25-1|-|-
CASSEGAGTGRGLEKLFF
TGTGCCAGCAGTGAAGGCGCTGGTACTGGCAGGGGCTTAGAAAAACTGTTTTTT
>TRBJ2-6|TRBV6-1|-|TRBD1
CAITGAGANVLTF
TGTGCCATAACAGGGGCTGGGGCCAACGTCCTGACTTTC
>TRBJ1-1|TRBV4-1|-|-
CASSQGTVNTEAFF
TGCGCCAGCAGCCAAGGGACTGTTAACACTGAAGCTTTCTTT
>TRBJ2-3|TRBV28|-|TRBD2
CASSPPVVAGVTQYF
TGTGCCAGCAGTCCTCCCGTAGTAGCGGGAGTTACGCAGTATTTT
>TRBJ2-7|TRBV4-2|once|TRBD1
CASSQEDRDSSYEQYF
TGTGCCAGCAGCCAGGAGGATAGGGACAGCTCCTACGAGCAGTACTTC
>TRBJ2-3|TRBV6-6|-|TRBD1
CASSYRGQGGDTQYF
TGTGCCAGCAGTTACCGGGGACAGGGAGGGGATACGCAGTATTTT
>TRBJ2-3|TRBV6-4|-|-
CASSDSGGGTDTQYF
TGTGCCAGCAGTGACTCAGGCGGGGGCACAGATACGCAGTATTTT
>TRBJ2-3|TRBV5-1|-|TRBD2
CASSWRLAGGTDTQYF
TGCGCCAGCAGCTGGAGGCTAGCGGGAGGAACAGATACGCAGTATTTT
>TRBJ1-3|TRBV6-5|-|-
CASSGRDGGNTIYF
TGTGCCAGCAGTGGGCGGGACGGAGGAAACACCATATATTTT
>TRBJ2-4|TRBV6-1|-|-
CASSVTGVAKNIQYF
TGTGCCAGCAGTGTGACAGGAGTAGCCAAAAACATTCAGTACTTC